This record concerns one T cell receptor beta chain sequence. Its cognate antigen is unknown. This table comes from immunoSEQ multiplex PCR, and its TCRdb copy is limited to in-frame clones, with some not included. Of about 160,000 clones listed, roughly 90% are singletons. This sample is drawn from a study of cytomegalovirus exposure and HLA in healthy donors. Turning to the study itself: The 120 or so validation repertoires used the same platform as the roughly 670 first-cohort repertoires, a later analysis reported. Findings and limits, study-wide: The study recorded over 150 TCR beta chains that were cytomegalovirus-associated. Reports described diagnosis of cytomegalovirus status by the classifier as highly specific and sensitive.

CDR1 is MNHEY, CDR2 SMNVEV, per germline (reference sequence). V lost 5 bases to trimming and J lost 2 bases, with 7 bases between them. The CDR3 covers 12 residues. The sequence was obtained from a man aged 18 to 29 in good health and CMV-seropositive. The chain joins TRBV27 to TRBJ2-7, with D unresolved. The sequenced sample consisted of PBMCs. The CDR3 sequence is CASSPGPYEQYF. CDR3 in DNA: TGTGCCAGCAGTCCAGGTCCCTACGAGCAGTACTTC.